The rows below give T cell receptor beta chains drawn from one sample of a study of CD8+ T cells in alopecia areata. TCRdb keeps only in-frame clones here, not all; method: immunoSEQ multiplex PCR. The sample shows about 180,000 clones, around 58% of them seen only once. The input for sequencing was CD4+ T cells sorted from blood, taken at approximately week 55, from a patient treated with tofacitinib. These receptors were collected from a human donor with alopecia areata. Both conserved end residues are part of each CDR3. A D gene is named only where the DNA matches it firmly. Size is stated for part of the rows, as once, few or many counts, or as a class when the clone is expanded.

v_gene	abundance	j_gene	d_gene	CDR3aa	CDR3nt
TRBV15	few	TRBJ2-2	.	CATSRGQATGELFF	TGTGCCACCAGCAGAGGCCAAGCAACCGGGGAGCTGTTTTTT
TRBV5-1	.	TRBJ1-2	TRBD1	CASSLGAGTDGYTF	TGCGCCAGCAGCTTGGGGGCCGGGACAGATGGCTACACCTTC
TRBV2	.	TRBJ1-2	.	CASSKGFQLDGYTF	TGTGCCAGCAGCAAAGGGTTCCAATTGGATGGCTACACCTTC
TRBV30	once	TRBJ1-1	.	CAWSYGSNTEAFF	TGTGCCTGGAGTTACGGATCGAACACTGAAGCTTTCTTT
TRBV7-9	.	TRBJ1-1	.	CASSRLSGLRTEAFF	TGTGCCAGCAGCCGCCTTTCGGGCCTGCGGACTGAAGCTTTCTTT
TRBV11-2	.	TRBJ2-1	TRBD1	CASRRTGWHEQFF	TGTGCCAGCAGGCGGACAGGGTGGCATGAGCAGTTCTTC
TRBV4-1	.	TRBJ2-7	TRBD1	CASSQFGTGGFGDEQYF	TGCGCCAGCAGCCAATTTGGGACAGGGGGCTTTGGGGACGAGCAGTACTTC
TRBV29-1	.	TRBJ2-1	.	CSVQATSHEQFF	TGCAGCGTCCAAGCCACCAGCCATGAGCAGTTCTTC
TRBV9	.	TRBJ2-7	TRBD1	CASSVRDRFYEQYF	TGTGCCAGCAGCGTACGGGACAGATTCTACGAGCAGTACTTC
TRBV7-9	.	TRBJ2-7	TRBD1	CASVRSGQGIYEQYF	TGTGCCAGCGTTCGTTCGGGACAGGGAATATACGAGCAGTACTTC
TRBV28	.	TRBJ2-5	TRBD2	CASTIGSGGNQETQYF	TGTGCCAGCACCATAGGCAGCGGGGGTAATCAAGAGACCCAGTACTTC
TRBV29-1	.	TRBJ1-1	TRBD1	CSVARGRETEAFF	TGCAGCGTTGCCAGGGGGCGGGAAACTGAAGCTTTCTTT
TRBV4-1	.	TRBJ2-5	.	CASSQDLGVVTQYF	TGCGCCAGCAGCCAAGATCTAGGGGTGGTGACCCAGTACTTC
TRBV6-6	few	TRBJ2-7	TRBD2	CASSEPGREAEQYF	TGTGCCAGCAGCGAACCGGGACGGGAGGCCGAGCAGTACTTC
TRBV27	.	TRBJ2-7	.	CASNRGREQYF	TGTGCCAGCAACCGGGGGCGCGAGCAGTACTTC
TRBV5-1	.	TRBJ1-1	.	CASSLQGRQSTEAFF	TGCGCCAGCAGCTTGCAAGGGCGGCAATCCACTGAAGCTTTCTTT
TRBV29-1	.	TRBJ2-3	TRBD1	CSVLRQGGTDTQYF	TGCAGCGTCCTCAGACAGGGGGGTACAGATACGCAGTATTTT
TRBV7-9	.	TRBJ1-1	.	CASSPLTVAAFF	TGTGCCAGCAGCCCCCTGACGGTAGCAGCTTTCTTT
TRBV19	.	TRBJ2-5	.	CASSMVGGETQYF	TGTGCCAGTAGTATGGTAGGGGGAGAGACCCAGTACTTC
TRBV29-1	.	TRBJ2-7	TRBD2	CSVSVGGSGGDEQYF	TGCAGCGTTTCGGTGGGTGGAAGCGGGGGGGACGAGCAGTACTTC
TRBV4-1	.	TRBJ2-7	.	CASSQDGRYEQYF	TGCGCCAGCAGCCAAGACGGACGTTACGAGCAGTACTTC
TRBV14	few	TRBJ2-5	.	CASSQMEGQETQYF	TGTGCCAGCAGCCAAATGGAGGGCCAAGAGACCCAGTACTTC
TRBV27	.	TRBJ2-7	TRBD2	CASPKSAGAYEQYF	TGTGCCAGCCCCAAGTCAGCGGGGGCATACGAGCAGTACTTC
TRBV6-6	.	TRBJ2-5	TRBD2	CASSLSAAGGRETQYF	TGTGCCAGCAGTCTATCGGCGGCGGGGGGGCGTGAGACCCAGTACTTC
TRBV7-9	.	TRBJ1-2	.	CASSLGGYQYGYTF	TGTGCCAGCAGCTTAGGCGGCTACCAATATGGCTACACCTTC
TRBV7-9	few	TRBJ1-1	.	CASSTHTGTTEAFF	TGTGCCAGCAGCACCCATACAGGGACCACTGAAGCTTTCTTT
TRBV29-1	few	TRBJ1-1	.	CSASGHMNTEAFF	TGCAGCGCGTCGGGTCACATGAACACTGAAGCTTTCTTT
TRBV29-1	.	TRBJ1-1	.	CSTRGGTEAFF	TGCAGCACTCGGGGGGGCACTGAAGCTTTCTTT
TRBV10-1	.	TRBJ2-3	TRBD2	CASSDGGSGTDTQYF	TGCGCCAGCAGTGACGGGGGGTCGGGCACAGATACGCAGTATTTT
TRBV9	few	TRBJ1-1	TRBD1	CASSYNTGGTEAFF	TGTGCCAGCAGCTATAATACAGGGGGCACTGAAGCTTTCTTT
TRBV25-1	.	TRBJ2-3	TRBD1	CASSGDRVTDTQYF	TGTGCCAGCAGTGGGGACAGAGTAACAGATACGCAGTATTTT
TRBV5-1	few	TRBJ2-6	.	CASRGSGANVLTF	TGCGCCAGCCGGGGCTCTGGGGCCAACGTCCTGACTTTC
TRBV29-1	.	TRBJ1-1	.	CSAARRLSTEAFF	TGCAGCGCTGCCCGCAGGCTTTCAACTGAAGCTTTCTTT
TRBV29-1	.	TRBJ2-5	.	CSVVFQPQETQYF	TGCAGCGTTGTGTTCCAACCCCAAGAGACCCAGTACTTC
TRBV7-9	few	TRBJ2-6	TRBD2	CASTLGAGALGANVLTF	TGTGCCAGCACTCTAGGAGCGGGGGCGCTCGGGGCCAACGTCCTGACTTTC
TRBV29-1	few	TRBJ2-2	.	CSVEEQGGTGELFF	TGCAGCGTTGAAGAACAAGGGGGGACCGGGGAGCTGTTTTTT
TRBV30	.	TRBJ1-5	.	CAWSVGQRSNQPQHF	TGTGCCTGGAGTGTGGGGCAGCGTAGCAATCAGCCCCAGCATTTT
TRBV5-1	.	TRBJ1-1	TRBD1	CASSLGGQVVEAFF	TGCGCCAGCAGCTTGGGGGGACAGGTAGTTGAAGCTTTCTTT
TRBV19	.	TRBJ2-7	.	CATQGLGINEQYF	TGTGCCACCCAGGGACTGGGGATAAACGAGCAGTACTTC
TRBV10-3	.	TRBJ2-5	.	CAISSAAGRGTQYF	TGTGCCATCAGTTCAGCAGCTGGCCGAGGGACCCAGTACTTC